What follows are 27 T cell receptor beta chains derived from one specimen sequenced in a study of neurological immune-mediated disorders (dated 2019 in TCRdb). The library was prepared using 5' RACE. TCRdb shows the sequencer as Illumina HiSeq 2500. TCRdb trimmed the raw reads at Q25, called clones with MiXCR and kept productive beta chains. One record per CDR3 amino acid sequence lists the most common genes and DNA. Recorded for this sample are more than 60,000 distinct CDR3 sequences; 3% to 4% of them occurred a single time. Roughly 2.2% of the sample rests with the top ten. Material for sequencing was PBMCs. The receptors here all came from a woman aged 50 to 60 with multiple sclerosis.

This clonotype came up many times. The rearrangement links TRBV10-3 to TRBJ2-7, with 7 bases matching TRBD2. The CDR3 length is 12 residues. The ends lost 8 bases at V and 3 bases at J; junction bases unmatched: 4. Germline V gives CDR1 ENHRY, CDR2 SYGVKD. The CDR3 bases are TGTGCCATCGGGCGGGAGAGCTACGAGCAGTACTTC. Its protein is CAIGRESYEQYF.

Ten or more counts support this clonotype. The V and J genes are TRBV7-2 and TRBJ1-5, with 9 bases identical to TRBD1. Germline V gives CDR1 SGHTA, CDR2 FQGNSA. This CDR3 is built from 14 residues. V lost 6 bases to trimming and J lost 4 bases; unmatched junction nucleotides: 4. In DNA form, the CDR3 reads TGTGCCAGCAGGCAAGGGACAGGGAATCAGCCCCAGCATTTT. Protein product: CASRQGTGNQPQHF. Complete variable domain (other parts from reference TRBV7-2 and TRBJ1-5): GAGVSQSPSNKVTEKGKDVELRCDPISGHTALYWYRQSLGQGLEFLIYFQGNSAPDKSGLPSDRFSAERTGGSVSTLTIQRTQQEDSAVYLCASRQGTGNQPQHFGDGTRLSIL.

This clonotype was counted ten times or more. The chain is built from TRBV20-1 and TRBJ2-5, with D possibly TRBD1 on 8 matching bases. V lost 1 base to trimming and J lost 0 bases, with 18 bases between them. Germline assignment: CDR1 DFQATT and CDR2 SNEGSKA (reference sequence). CDR3 length equals 17 residues. The CDR3 reads CSARVPRGRGYQETQYF. In DNA, the CDR3 is TGCAGTGCTAGAGTCCCCAGGGGGCGGGGGTACCAAGAGACCCAGTACTTC.

This clonotype was detected ten times or more. The rearrangement uses TRBV24-1 and TRBJ2-5; D is unresolved. Germline CDR1 reads KGHDR; CDR2 reads SFDVKD. This CDR3 comprises 13 residues. V was shortened by 3 bases and J by 2 bases, with 6 bases between the two germline ends. The CDR3 DNA is TGTGCCACCAGTGATCTGCGGCAAGAGACCCAGTACTTC. This sequence encodes CATSDLRQETQYF.

This clonotype came up many times. The rearrangement links TRBV3-1 to TRBJ1-2; 8 nucleotides line up with TRBD1. The J segment lost 3 bases and the V segment lost 4 bases, leaving 1 base of the junction unmatched. The CDR3 is 13 residues long. Germline V gene lookup returns CDR1 LGHDT and CDR2 YNNKEL (reference sequence). CDR3 DNA sequence: TGTGCCAGCAGCCTGACAGGGGACTATGGCTACACCTTC. This encodes CASSLTGDYGYTF.

This sequence joins TRBV10-3 and TRBJ1-1; TRBD1 matches 11 bases. Germline V gene lookup returns CDR1 ENHRY and CDR2 SYGVKD. The CDR3 loop spans 13 amino acids. With 10 bases clipped from V and 3 bases from J, the junction kept 4 bases outside the gene matches. The chain's CDR3 is CATGTGGDTEAFF. CDR3 coding DNA: TGTGCCACAGGGACAGGGGGGGACACTGAAGCTTTCTTT.

This clonotype was seen many times. This chain's CDR3 is CSAGTGGGYGYTF. CDR3 sequence (DNA): TGCAGTGCTGGTACAGGGGGCGGCTATGGCTACACCTTC. The chain recombines TRBV20-1 with TRBJ1-2, with 9 bases lining up with TRBD1. The CDR3 consists of 13 residues. The J segment lost 4 bases and the V segment lost 5 bases, leaving 5 bases of the junction unmatched. Germline CDR1 DFQATT, CDR2 SNEGSKA (reference sequence).

This clonotype was seen a handful of times. This chain connects TRBV6-2 or TRBV6-3 to TRBJ1-2; the match to TRBD1 covers 7 bases. CDR3 length: 13 amino acids. Germline V gene lookup returns CDR1 MNHEY and CDR2 SVGEGT. V gave up 10 bases and J gave up 8 bases; unmatched junction bases: 13. The CDR3 protein is CATGTATLRGYTF. The CDR3 bases are TGTGCCACCGGGACAGCGACGCTAAGAGGCTACACCTTC.

This clonotype has ten or more counts. This chain uses TRBV6-6 with TRBJ1-1; D not certain. This CDR3 has 14 residues. Germline V gene sequence: CDR1 MNHNY, CDR2 SVGAGI (reference sequence). V was pared by 3 bases and J by 2 bases, with 10 bases between. Here the CDR3 reads CASSYGEGNTEAFF. CDR3 nucleotides: TGTGCCAGCAGTTATGGGGAAGGAAACACTGAAGCTTTCTTT.

This clonotype was found many times. The rearrangement joins TRBV12-3 or TRBV12-4 to TRBJ1-6; no clear D gene. The CDR3 loop spans 17 amino acids. V gave up 5 bases and J gave up 1 base, with 15 bases separating them. As DNA, the CDR3 is TGTGCCAGCAGTCTTAGGTCGCGGAGTTCCTATAATTCACCCCTCCACTTT. It codes for CASSLRSRSSYNSPLHF.

This clonotype was found many times. This chain uses TRBV5-1 with TRBJ1-1, with D perhaps TRBD1 (6 bases). Germline loops: CDR1 SGHRS, CDR2 YFSETQ. V dropped 1 base and J dropped 4 bases, with 14 bases sitting between them. This CDR3 is built from 15 residues. CDR3 sequence: CASSLRALGGTEAFF. The CDR3 DNA follows: TGCGCCAGCAGCTTGAGGGCCCTAGGGGGCACTGAAGCTTTCTTT.

There are many counts of this clonotype. This chain joins TRBV7-2 and TRBJ2-4; no firm D call. Germline V lookup: CDR1 SGHTA, CDR2 FQGNSA. The CDR3 totals 13 residues. V was pared by 3 bases and J by 5 bases, with 8 bases between. The CDR3 DNA reads TGTGCCAGCAGCTTTACAATGGAAAACATTCAGTACTTC. This sequence encodes CASSFTMENIQYF. Filled out from reference TRBV7-2 and TRBJ2-4, the complete variable domain reads GAGVSQSPSNKVTEKGKDVELRCDPISGHTALYWYRQSLGQGLEFLIYFQGNSAPDKSGLPSDRFSAERTGGSVSTLTIQRTQQEDSAVYLCASSFTMENIQYFGAGTRLSVL.

This clonotype was counted at least ten times. The rearrangement joins TRBV12-3 or TRBV12-4 to TRBJ2-7; D is perhaps TRBD1 (5 bases). This CDR3 comprises 14 residues. The V end was cut by 3 bases, the J end by 3 bases, with 12 bases between. The DNA for the CDR3 is TGTGCCAGCAGTTTTCAGGGCTCGGACTACGAGCAGTACTTC. It encodes CASSFQGSDYEQYF.

This clonotype was counted many times. The CDR3 protein is CAWSVLGRNTEAFF. CDR3 nucleotides: TGTGCCTGGAGTGTTTTAGGGAGGAACACTGAAGCTTTCTTT. The genes are TRBV30 and TRBJ1-1; D call uncertain. This CDR3 region has 14 residues. V was pared by 0 bases and J by 1 base, with 9 bases between. In germline, CDR1 is GTSNPN, CDR2 SVGIG (reference sequence). Looking up the rest from reference TRBV30 and TRBJ1-1 gives the full variable domain: SQTIHQWPATLVQPVGSPLSLECTVEGTSNPNLYWYRQAAGRGLQLLFYSVGIGQISSEVPQNLSASRPQDRQFILSSKKLLLSDSGFYLCAWSVLGRNTEAFFGQGTRLTVV.

This clonotype was seen repeatedly, ten times or more. The chain couples TRBV7-3 to TRBJ2-2; tentative D call: TRBD1 (6 bases). Trimming took 5 bases from V and 0 from J, leaving 19 bases between them. This CDR3 region has 18 residues. The germline V gene encodes CDR1 SGHTA and CDR2 FQGTGA. The CDR3 loop reads CASSPDRFEKTNTGELFF. CDR3 nucleotides: TGTGCCAGCAGCCCCGACAGGTTCGAAAAAACGAACACCGGGGAGCTGTTTTTT. Complete variable domain (other parts from reference TRBV7-3 and TRBJ2-2): GAGVSQTPSNKVTEKGKYVELRCDPISGHTALYWYRQSLGQGPEFLIYFQGTGAADDSGLPNDRFFAVRPEGSVSTLKIQRTERGDSAVYLCASSPDRFEKTNTGELFFGEGSRLTVL.

In this sample, this clonotype turned up many times. The chain carries TRBV6-1 and TRBJ1-1; tentative D call: TRBD1 (5 bases). The V gene's germline CDR1 is MNHNS and CDR2 SASEGT. The CDR3 length is 12 residues. V was clipped by 1 base and J by 9 bases, with 9 bases between them. The CDR3 DNA follows: TGTGCCAGCAGTGAAGGGACACTTCAAGCTTTCTTT. Translation gives CASSEGTLQAFF.

This clonotype has ten or more counts. The chain carries TRBV5-1 and TRBJ1-1; 8 nucleotides match TRBD1. From germline, CDR1 is SGHRS and CDR2 YFSETQ. There are 14 residues in the CDR3. Trimming cost V 4 bases and J 4 bases; bases outside gene matches: 6. CDR3 residues: CASSPDRVGTEAFF. The CDR3, as DNA: TGCGCCAGCAGCCCGGACAGGGTCGGCACTGAAGCTTTCTTT.

This clonotype was seen repeatedly, ten times or more. The rearrangement joins TRBV29-1 to TRBJ2-3, with D possibly being TRBD2 (6 bases). CDR3 length: 13 amino acids. Trimming shortened V by 5 bases and J by 0 bases, and 9 bases separated the two germline ends. Germline CDR1 is SQVTM and CDR2 is ANQGSEA. The CDR3 sequence is CSVPSGSTDTQYF. The CDR3 nucleotides are TGCAGCGTTCCGAGCGGGAGCACAGATACGCAGTATTTT.

This clonotype occurred a few times. The genes are TRBV12-3 or TRBV12-4 and TRBJ2-6; D remains unclear. V lost 6 bases and J 2 bases, leaving 11 bases between the germline ends. This CDR3 is built from 15 residues. CDR3 nucleotides: TGTGCCAGCAGCCGCCCCACGGCTGGGGCCAACGTCCTGACTTTC. Its protein product is CASSRPTAGANVLTF.

The table lists this clonotype with many counts. The rearrangement joins TRBV25-1 to TRBJ2-5, with 8 bases that match TRBD1. Germline trimming cut 4 bases from V and 4 bases from J; bases unmatched to any gene: 8. Per the germline V gene, CDR1 is MGHDK and CDR2 is SYGVNS. This CDR3 comprises 15 residues. The CDR3 is CASSGPTGDGETQYF. CDR3 nucleotide sequence: TGTGCCAGCAGTGGACCGACAGGGGACGGAGAGACCCAGTACTTC.

This clonotype appeared many times. This chain links TRBV29-1 with TRBJ2-7, with no clear D. This CDR3 contains 12 residues. The ends were cut back, 4 bases at V and 5 bases at J, with 12 bases in the middle. Germline V CDR1 and CDR2: SQVTM, ANQGSEA. The CDR3 protein is CSVVTGLDEQYF. The CDR3 DNA is TGCAGCGTTGTCACTGGGTTGGACGAGCAGTACTTC.

Ten or more counts support this clonotype. The chain recombines TRBV20-1 with TRBJ2-1; D is uncertain. Trimming pared 6 bases from V and 6 bases from J, leaving 18 bases between. CDR1 is DFQATT and CDR2 is SNEGSKA in the germline V gene (reference sequence). CDR3 size: 14 residues. Written as DNA, the CDR3 is TGCAGTGCCCGGTGGTCTCAGAGCGTCAATGAGCAGTTCTTC. This encodes CSARWSQSVNEQFF.

This rearrangement joins TRBV7-6 to TRBJ2-2, with 7 bases identical to TRBD2. J gave up 4 bases and V 0 bases, and 8 bases lay outside the gene matches. Germline loops: CDR1 SGHVS, CDR2 FNYEAQ. The CDR3 is made up of 17 amino acids. The CDR3 bases are TGTGCCAGCAGCTTAGCGCATTTACTAGCGCCCACCGGGGAGCTGTTTTTT. It yields the protein CASSLAHLLAPTGELFF.

This clonotype is medium-sized in the sample. The chain combines TRBV12-3 or TRBV12-4 with TRBJ2-1; D perhaps matches TRBD1 (5 bases). V shed 10 bases and J shed 7 bases, with 20 bases lying between them. This CDR3 spans 14 amino acids. The CDR3 protein is CATIGWSPGNEQFF. DNA for the CDR3: TGTGCCACTATTGGGTGGAGCCCAGGGAATGAGCAGTTCTTC.

This sequence joins TRBV20-1 and TRBJ2-3, with 11 bases aligning to TRBD2. V dropped 6 bases and J dropped 8; count of bases not matched to a gene: 10. The germline V gene encodes CDR1 DFQATT and CDR2 SNEGSKA (reference sequence). This CDR3 spans 14 amino acids. CDR3 sequence reads: CSAENSGRAPTQYF. The CDR3 nucleotides read TGCAGTGCGGAAAATAGCGGGAGGGCCCCTACGCAGTATTTT.

This clonotype was seen repeatedly, ten times or more. V and J are TRBV5-1 and TRBJ1-2, with TRBD1 matching over 7 bases. This CDR3 contains 14 residues. J was trimmed by 6 bases and V by 0 bases; bases with no gene match: 5. Per germline, CDR1 SGHRS and CDR2 YFSETQ. The CDR3 region has the DNA TGCGCCAGCAGCTTGGAGGGGGCAGGTGATGGCTACACCTTC. Translation: CASSLEGAGDGYTF.

This clonotype was seen many times. This rearrangement joins TRBV11-3 to TRBJ2-3, with 7 positions matching TRBD1. The germline V gene has CDR1 SGHNT and CDR2 YENEEA. CDR3 size: 14 residues. Trimming took 5 bases from V and 5 from J; bases not matched to a gene: 7. CDR3 DNA sequence: TGTGCCAGCAGCCCCGGGACAGCCAGAGATACGCAGTATTTT. Translation gives CASSPGTARDTQYF.